This TCR beta chain was identified during a study of blood T cell repertoires in COVID-19. Study-wide context: COVID-19 samples collected from the United States, Italy and Spain covered acute and convalescent phases.

V trimming: 3 bases; J trimming: 5 bases; junction bases outside the gene matches: 3. Germline CDR1 and CDR2: SGHAT and FQDESV (reference sequence). CDR3 length: 14 amino acids. This clone was observed a single time. Original analysis: For nucleated cells, counts were estimated from reference gene primer amplification. Profiled with immunoSEQ multiplex PCR; TCRdb holds only in-frame clones, not every one. V and J calls and clone size follow that table, whereas D and trimming were derived from the DNA. The data contain roughly 31,000 clones, 85% to 90% of them singletons. What was sequenced was peripheral blood. The V gene is TRBV11-1, the J gene TRBJ2-2; 7 nucleotides match TRBD2. This sequence originates from a man aged 55 to 70 with active COVID-19. The chain's CDR3 is CASSFGGWTGELFF. The CDR3 region has the DNA TGTGCCAGCAGCTTCGGGGGGTGGACCGGGGAGCTGTTTTTT.